The T cell receptor (beta chain) under discussion was sequenced for a study of blood T cell repertoires in COVID-19. CDR3 length equals 14 residues. V was pared by 3 bases and J by 4 bases, with 1 base of the junction left unmatched. Germline values: CDR1 SGHTA, CDR2 FQGNSA. The protocol was immunoSEQ multiplex PCR, while the TCRdb copy is restricted to in-frame clones and leaves out a portion. The sample has about 59,000 clones, around 73% seen once. The chain couples TRBV7-2 to TRBJ1-2; 11 bases agree with TRBD1. This sequence was found in a man aged 80 or over with acute or convalescent COVID-19. The specimen was peripheral blood. The CDR3 loop is CASSFGTGGYGYTF. CDR3 coding DNA: TGTGCCAGCAGCTTCGGGACAGGGGGCTATGGCTACACCTTC.